The next 32 T cell receptor beta chains were all read from a single sample in a study of blood T cells in healthy people across ages. Together with a sample-barcoded 5' primer, a J-beta primer mix was included in a second PCR lasting roughly 6 to 12 cycles. TCRdb recomputed calls from the 5' RACE reads with MiXCR, one row per CDR3 protein. The sample consists of about 400,000 distinct CDR3 sequences, roughly half of them appearing once. Sequencing used blood. The receptors derive from a man between 60 and 75 years old in good health.

In nucleotides, the CDR3 is TGTGCCAGCAGCTCCATGGATACGCAGTATTTT. Translated: CASSSMDTQYF. The gene calls are TRBV11-2 and TRBJ2-3, with D unresolved. Germline CDR1 and CDR2: SGHAT and FQNNGV. Between the trimmed V and J ends, which lost 4 bases and 6 bases, there was a span of 5 bases. This CDR3 comprises 11 residues.

This chain joins TRBV7-2 and TRBJ2-1; 14 bases are shared with TRBD2. The CDR3 length is 18 residues. Germline CDR1 SGHTA, CDR2 FQGNSA. The V segment lost 4 bases and the J segment 7 bases; nucleotides outside the gene matches: 12. DNA of the CDR3: TGTGCCAGCAGCTCGCGACCGACTAGCGGGAGGGCCGTAAATGAGCAGTTCTTC. Translation gives CASSSRPTSGRAVNEQFF.

Regarding this clonotype: At one of its ends the junction is not consistent with the germline gene, which may arise from a read error. The chain couples TRBV15 to TRBJ2-3, with D perhaps matching TRBD1 (5 bases). The CDR3 is 16 amino acids. Germline V gives CDR1 LNHNV, CDR2 YYDKDF (reference sequence). The CDR3 DNA sequence: TGTGCCACCAGCAGAGACCAAGGGTGGGGCACAGGTACGCAGTATTTT. Its protein product is CATSRDQGWGTGTQYF.

The rearrangement uses TRBV20-1 and TRBJ2-1; TRBD2 aligns across 11 bases. V shed 1 base, J shed 0 bases, and the junction held 2 bases outside the gene matches. CDR3 size: 16 residues. Germline V lookup: CDR1 DFQATT, CDR2 SNEGSKA (reference sequence). This CDR3 reads CSARGGLAGSYNEQFF. CDR3 nucleotide sequence: TGCAGTGCTAGAGGAGGACTAGCGGGCTCCTACAATGAGCAGTTCTTC.

This clonotype was seen a handful of times. The chain links TRBV2 to TRBJ1-1, with D unclear. This CDR3 contains 13 residues. Germline values: CDR1 SNHLY, CDR2 FYNNEI. V was cut by 5 bases and J by 7 bases, with 14 bases left in between. The CDR3 DNA reads TGTGCCAGCAGTAAGGACTCAGGTGGTGAAGCTTTCTTT. Amino acid sequence: CASSKDSGGEAFF.

This chain links TRBV20-1 with TRBJ2-7; TRBD2 is a possible D gene (6 bases). V was shortened by 0 bases and J by 0 bases, with 24 bases between the two germline ends. The length of the CDR3 is 19 residues. Germline V gene data show CDR1 as DFQATT and CDR2 as SNEGSKA (reference sequence). The CDR3 loop is CSARDSVASVRLSSYEQYF. Here the CDR3 DNA reads TGCAGTGCTAGAGATTCTGTAGCTAGCGTACGACTCAGCTCCTACGAGCAGTACTTC.

The V gene is TRBV12-3 or TRBV12-4, the J gene TRBJ1-4, with a weak D call TRBD1 (5 bases). The CDR3 runs to 18 residues. V shed 0 bases and J shed 0 bases, with 14 bases lying between them. This CDR3 reads CASSLALGGRATNEKLFF. The CDR3 coding sequence is TGTGCCAGCAGTTTAGCGCTGGGGGGGAGGGCAACTAATGAAAAACTGTTTTTT.

This clonotype has a handful of counts. J is TRBJ1-1 and V is TRBV20-1, with TRBD1 identical over 9 bases. The CDR3 contains 14 residues. The V gene's germline CDR1 is DFQATT and CDR2 SNEGSKA (reference sequence). The junction had 5 bases not matched to a gene; V was cut back by 2 bases and J by 4 bases. CDR3 protein: CSARLNRGPTEAFF. For the CDR3, the DNA is TGCAGTGCTAGATTAAACAGGGGGCCCACTGAAGCTTTCTTT.

The chain is built from TRBV5-5 and TRBJ1-1; 9 nucleotides agree with TRBD1. CDR3 length: 15 residues. Per the germline V gene, CDR1 is SGHKS and CDR2 is YYEKEE (reference sequence). V lost 4 bases to trimming and J lost 8 bases; unmatched junction nucleotides: 12. The CDR3 bases are TGTGCCAGCAGCGAGAAGAACACAGGGGGCGGGGAAGCTTTCTTT. Amino acids: CASSEKNTGGGEAFF.

The chain employs TRBV10-3 and TRBJ2-3, with 7 bases that match TRBD2. CDR1 ENHRY and CDR2 SYGVKD come from the germline V gene. With 9 bases clipped from V and 9 bases from J, the junction kept 12 bases outside the gene matches. This CDR3 is 13 amino acids long. This chain's CDR3 is CAIRGDGTITQYF. In DNA form, the CDR3 reads TGTGCCATTAGAGGGGATGGGACTATAACGCAGTATTTT.

V is TRBV10-3 and J is TRBJ1-6, with D unresolved. The CDR3 length is 12 residues. V lost 0 bases, J lost 9 bases, and 3 bases lay in between. From germline, CDR1 is ENHRY and CDR2 SYGVKD. The CDR3 reads CAISESSSPLHF. In nucleotides, the CDR3 is TGTGCCATCAGTGAGTCAAGTTCACCCCTCCACTTT.

This clonotype was seen at least ten times. The CDR3 loop reads CAISESVETQYF. The CDR3 DNA follows: TGTGCCATCAGTGAGTCGGTAGAGACCCAGTACTTC. The chain is built from TRBV10-3 and TRBJ2-5, with no clear D. Between the trimmed V and J ends, which lost 0 bases and 4 bases, there was a span of 3 bases. Per the germline V gene, CDR1 is ENHRY and CDR2 is SYGVKD. The CDR3 loop spans 12 amino acids.

The table lists this clonotype with a few counts. The chain links TRBV2 to TRBJ1-2, with a possible D match to TRBD1 (5 bases). This CDR3 has 15 residues. Germline V gene sequence: CDR1 SNHLY, CDR2 FYNNEI. The germline V and J ends were trimmed by 3 bases and 3 bases, with 14 bases remaining between them. The CDR3 DNA follows: TGTGCCAGCAGTGAGGGGCAGGGTCGGGACTATGGCTACACCTTC. Translated: CASSEGQGRDYGYTF.

The J gene is TRBJ2-1, the V gene TRBV5-1; D gene ambiguous. V gave up 5 bases and J gave up 3 bases, with 12 bases separating them. The germline CDR1 and CDR2 sequences are SGHRS and YFSETQ. CDR3 length: 14 amino acids. CDR3 loop: CASSPGSIYNEQFF. The CDR3 coding sequence is TGCGCCAGCAGTCCCGGGTCGATCTACAATGAGCAGTTCTTC.

This clonotype was seen a handful of times. The chain couples TRBV28 to TRBJ2-1; the D is unclear. Germline CDR1 reads MDHEN; CDR2 reads SYDVKM. Trimming removed 4 bases at V and 0 bases at J, with 16 bases between. The CDR3 totals 17 residues. CDR3 protein: CASSSPSALSSYNEQFF. The CDR3 DNA sequence: TGTGCCAGCAGTTCCCCCTCAGCGCTTAGCTCCTACAATGAGCAGTTCTTC.

The gene calls are TRBV2 and TRBJ2-1; 9 positions match TRBD2. Germline CDR1 reads SNHLY; CDR2 reads FYNNEI. The junction had 10 bases not matched to a gene; V was cut back by 7 bases and J by 9 bases. The CDR3 runs to 14 residues. The DNA for the CDR3 is TGTGCCAGCATTTGGCGGGAGGGCCTCAGTGAGCAGTTCTTC. It translates to CASIWREGLSEQFF.

On this clonotype itself: The germline gene is not matched at one end of the junction; a read error may be the cause. The CDR3 sequence: CASNQGAATRVGNEQFF. The CDR3 bases are TGCGCCAGCAACCAAGGAGCGGCGACCCGAGTCGGCAATGAGCAGTTCTTC. The rearrangement links TRBV4-3 to TRBJ2-1; possibly TRBD2 for D (5 bases). In germline, CDR1 is LGHNA, CDR2 YSLEER. This CDR3 comprises 17 residues.

The chain has TRBV6-2 or TRBV6-3 and TRBJ2-7; D ambiguous. The germline gives CDR1 MNHEY, CDR2 SVGEGT. Trimming left V 7 bases short and J 1 base short, with 11 bases between. CDR3 length: 13 amino acids. The CDR3 region has the DNA TGTGCCAGCACCGGGTTGGGATCCTACGAGCAGTACTTC. Protein: CASTGLGSYEQYF.

This clonotype was found many times. The chain employs TRBV28 and TRBJ1-2, with 7 bases aligning to TRBD1. Germline CDR1 is MDHEN and CDR2 is SYDVKM. The CDR3 spans 15 residues. V dropped 4 bases and J dropped 1; count of bases not matched to a gene: 6. The CDR3 spells CASSSPGGNNYGYTF. In nucleotides, the CDR3 is TGTGCCAGCAGTTCCCCAGGGGGAAATAACTATGGCTACACCTTC.

This clonotype was observed a handful of times. The rearrangement links TRBV11-1 to TRBJ2-7; D unresolved. CDR1 and CDR2 from the germline V gene are SGHAT and FQDESV (reference sequence). The V and J ends lost 2 bases and 3 bases respectively, with 14 bases between them. The CDR3 covers 15 residues. CDR3 sequence reads: CASSLSDKAYYEQYF. The CDR3 DNA follows: TGTGCCAGCAGCTTATCAGACAAGGCCTACTACGAGCAGTACTTC.

CDR3 sequence (DNA): TGTGCCAGCGGTCCCCGGACCACATACTCCTACGAGCAGTACTTC. This gives the protein CASGPRTTYSYEQYF. The chain couples TRBV2 to TRBJ2-7, with unresolved D. CDR1 and CDR2 from the germline V gene are SNHLY and FYNNEI. V was clipped by 8 bases and J by 0 bases, with 17 bases between them. The CDR3 has 15 residues.

This clonotype was picked up a small number of times. The chain joins TRBV4-2 to TRBJ2-3; TRBD1 agrees at 7 bases. CDR1 and CDR2 from the germline V gene are LGHNA and YNFKEQ. Trimming took 4 bases from V and 2 from J; bases not matched to a gene: 6. The CDR3 runs to 15 residues. The DNA for the CDR3 is TGTGCCAGCAGCCCGCGGACAGGCTACACAGATACGCAGTATTTT. Translated: CASSPRTGYTDTQYF.

This clonotype was counted only a few times. The chain is built from TRBV29-1 and TRBJ2-7; maybe TRBD1 (6 bases). Trimming removed 5 bases from V and 2 bases from J, with 16 bases in between. This CDR3 is 14 amino acids long. Germline values: CDR1 SQVTM, CDR2 ANQGSEA. The CDR3: CSVTENRVAYEQYF. The CDR3 DNA follows: TGCAGCGTTACGGAAAACAGGGTAGCCTACGAGCAGTACTTC.

As concerns this clonotype: A much larger clone is a single base away; this may be a read error. J is TRBJ2-5 and V is TRBV20-1; D is perhaps TRBD1 (6 bases). Near its end, the DNA agrees better with TRBJ2-7, so the J call may be wrong. Germline CDR1 and CDR2: DFQATT and SNEGSKA (reference sequence). The CDR3 totals 16 residues. The CDR3 is CSARISPGTWTNEQYF. CDR3 in DNA: TGCAGTGCTAGAATTTCTCCCGGGACATGGACCAACGAGCAGTACTTC.

V usage is TRBV7-9 and J usage is TRBJ2-5, with 7 bases lining up with TRBD1. The germline gives CDR1 SEHNR, CDR2 FQNEAQ (reference sequence). The V segment lost 6 bases and the J segment 1 base; nucleotides outside the gene matches: 5. The CDR3 runs to 14 residues. CDR3 protein: CASSDRDPQETQYF. CDR3 nucleotides: TGTGCCAGCAGTGACAGGGACCCCCAAGAGACCCAGTACTTC.

This clonotype was seen more than once but under ten times. Here the CDR3 reads CASSYSTGEAFF. The CDR3 DNA sequence: TGTGCCAGCAGTTACTCGACAGGGGAAGCTTTCTTT. The chain couples TRBV6-2 or TRBV6-3 to TRBJ1-1; TRBD1 agrees at 7 bases. CDR3 length: 12 amino acids. Germline values: CDR1 MNHEY, CDR2 SVGEGT. With 0 bases clipped from V and 8 bases from J, the junction kept 0 bases outside the gene matches.

There are a few counts of this clonotype. This rearrangement joins TRBV28 to TRBJ2-7; a weak D match, TRBD2 (5 bases). The CDR3 has 13 residues. Germline assignment: CDR1 MDHEN and CDR2 SYDVKM. Trimming left V 7 bases short and J 5 bases short, with 15 bases between. CDR3 sequence: CASTLLAEDEQYF. The DNA for the CDR3 is TGTGCCAGCACCCTCCTTGCGGAGGACGAGCAGTACTTC.

This clonotype was picked up a small number of times. The rearrangement uses TRBV15 and TRBJ1-2; D gene uncertain. V was clipped by 0 bases and J by 8 bases, with 7 bases between them. The CDR3 consists of 12 residues. Germline loops: CDR1 LNHNV, CDR2 YYDKDF (reference sequence). Here the CDR3 reads CATSRDLSGYTF. In nucleotides, the CDR3 is TGTGCCACCAGCAGAGATCTCTCCGGCTACACCTTC. The full variable domain, its missing parts supplied by reference TRBV15 and TRBJ1-2, is DAMVIQNPRYQVTQFGKPVTLSCSQTLNHNVMYWYQQKSSQAPKLLFHYYDKDFNNEADTPDNFQSRRPNTSFCFLDIRSPGLGDTAMYLCATSRDLSGYTFGSGTRLTVV.

V gene TRBV12-3 or TRBV12-4 combines with J gene TRBJ2-3; D gene unclear. CDR3 length: 13 amino acids. V lost 6 bases to trimming and J lost 0 bases, with 7 bases between them. The CDR3 spells CASSTLSTDTQYF. CDR3 nucleotide sequence: TGTGCCAGCAGCACTCTGAGCACAGATACGCAGTATTTT.

Concerning this clonotype: The junction departs from germline at one end; a sequencing error may be responsible. The chain couples TRBV14 to TRBJ1-1; D unclear. Germline V gene data show CDR1 as SGHDN and CDR2 as FVKESK. The CDR3 contains 13 residues. CDR3 sequence (DNA): TGTGTCAGCGAGGTATTAGGGAACATTGAAGCTTTCTTT. It is translated as CVSEVLGNIEAFF.

The chain couples TRBV15 to TRBJ2-4, with D perhaps being TRBD1 or TRBD2 (7 bases each). The V end lost 0 bases, the J end lost 7 bases, and 13 bases lay between the germline ends. Germline V gives CDR1 LNHNV, CDR2 YYDKDF (reference sequence). The CDR3 consists of 15 residues. CDR3 coding DNA: TGTGCCACCAGCAGAGATAGACAGGGAGGGAACATTCAGTACTTC. It specifies CATSRDRQGGNIQYF.

In this sample, this clonotype turned up many times. The V and J genes are TRBV7-6 and TRBJ2-5, with D possibly matching TRBD1 (6 bases). Germline lookup yields CDR1 SGHVS and CDR2 FNYEAQ. This CDR3 has 14 amino acids. Between the trimmed V and J ends, which lost 6 bases and 4 bases, there was a span of 15 bases. The CDR3 coding sequence is TGTGCCAGCAGTCCAGGGGTTCCAGGAGAGACCCAGTACTTC. As protein: CASSPGVPGETQYF.